The following is a TCR beta chain sequence with its context. The antigen remains undetermined. This entry is derived from a study of beta chain features in type 1 diabetes. The overall study: Healthy donors, compared against patients, showed similar age, gender and cell yields. Study-level results: Over-representation of high TCR-expressing cells was a possible consequence of cDNA sequencing. Significant though moderate, a shortening of TCRB CDR3s appeared in all four CD4+ subsets of Type 1 diabetes patients.

One heparinised blood draw averaging about 116 mL was given by each donor. Every bit of the isolated RNA underwent reverse transcription, so sequencing read expressed TCRB transcripts. Naive, central memory and regulatory T cell samples produced a mean of approximately 3.6 million reads. TCRdb's table, derived via immunoSEQ multiplex PCR, lists solely in-frame clones and lacks some. The sample lists a few hundred thousand clones, approximately 16% seen once, with 0.08% to 0.095% in the top ten. The source material was naive CD4+ T cells from blood. The origin of this receptor is a man aged 25-40 years with type 1 diabetes.

The CDR3 DNA reads TGTGCCACCAGCAGAGGTGGGGGGGCTAGCACAGATACGCAGTATTTT. Protein product: CATSRGGGASTDTQYF. The gene calls are TRBV15 and TRBJ2-3; D might be TRBD2 (7 bases). Germline values: CDR1 LNHNV, CDR2 YYDKDF (reference sequence). With 1 base removed from V and 0 bases from J, the gap between germline ends came to 11 bases. The length of the CDR3 is 16 residues.